Listed here is a single TCR beta chain. Its antigen is as yet unknown. The sample is drawn from a study of OX40 agonist ivuxolimab in advanced cancers. Patients had blood sampled at baseline and again on cycle 4 day 1 and cycle 7 day 1. V lost 7 bases and J 1 base, leaving 21 bases between the germline ends. Germline V lookup: CDR1 LNHDA, CDR2 SQIVND (reference sequence). This CDR3 comprises 17 residues. Clones were sequenced by immunoSEQ multiplex PCR, and TCRdb holds only the in-frame ones, with some missing. The sample has about 15,000 clones; about 81% are singletons. The study's findings and limits: Average numbers of expanded clones were greater in CD8+ T cells than in CD4+. Patients with a partial response at 0.1-3.0 mg/kg had among the lowest clonal expansion. The work left the antigen specificity of expanded peripheral T cells undetermined.

Sequenced material: CD4+ or CD8+ T cells sorted from blood, taken in a trial of the OX40 agonist ivuxolimab. The chain uses TRBV19 and TRBJ2-3, with D unresolved. This receptor was obtained from an adult with an advanced solid tumor such as melanoma, head and neck, liver or kidney cancer. The CDR3 sequence: CASNSPGGRPGTDTQYF. As DNA, the CDR3 is TGTGCCAGTAACTCTCCTGGCGGTCGACCCGGCACAGATACGCAGTATTTT.